The present T cell receptor beta chain was sequenced within a study of OX40 agonist ivuxolimab in advanced cancers. Profiled with immunoSEQ multiplex PCR; TCRdb holds only in-frame clones, not every one. The data show fewer than 100,000 clones, around 85% seen once. Germline V gene sequence: CDR1 SGHNT, CDR2 YYREEE (reference sequence). The CDR3 extends over 15 amino acids. Trimming cost V 3 bases and J 8 bases; bases outside gene matches: 10. Specimen: CD4+ or CD8+ T cells sorted from blood, collected in a trial of the OX40 agonist ivuxolimab. The TCR was taken from an adult with an advanced solid tumor such as melanoma, head and neck, liver or kidney cancer. The rearrangement uses TRBV5-4 and TRBJ1-2; TRBD1 agrees at 10 bases. CDR3: CASSWRDRGSGGYTF. The CDR3 DNA reads TGTGCCAGCAGCTGGAGGGACAGGGGATCGGGAGGCTACACCTTC.